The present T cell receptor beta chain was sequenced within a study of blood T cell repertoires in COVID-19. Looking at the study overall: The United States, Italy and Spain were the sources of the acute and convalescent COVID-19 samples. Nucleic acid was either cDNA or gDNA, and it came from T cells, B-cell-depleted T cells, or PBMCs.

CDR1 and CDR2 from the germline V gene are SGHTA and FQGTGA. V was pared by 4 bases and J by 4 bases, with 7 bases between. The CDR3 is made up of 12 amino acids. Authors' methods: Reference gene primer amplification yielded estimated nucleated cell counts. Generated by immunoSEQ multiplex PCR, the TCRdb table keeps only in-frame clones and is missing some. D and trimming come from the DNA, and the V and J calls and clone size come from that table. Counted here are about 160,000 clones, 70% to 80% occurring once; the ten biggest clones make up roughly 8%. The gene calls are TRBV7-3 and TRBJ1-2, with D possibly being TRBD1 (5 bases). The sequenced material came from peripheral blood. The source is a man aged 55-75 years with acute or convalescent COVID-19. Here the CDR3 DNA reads TGTGCCAGCAGCTCGACAGTCTATGGCTACACCTTC. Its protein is CASSSTVYGYTF.